Sequencing of this TCR beta chain was carried out in a study of memory CD8 T cells in hepatitis C reinfection. Repertoires were generated with immunoSEQ multiplex PCR, while TCRdb's copy carries only in-frame clones and drops some. The data show tens of thousands of clones, nearly 90% seen once. Per germline, CDR1 MNHEY and CDR2 SMNVEV (reference sequence). V lost 10 bases, J lost 7 bases, and 7 bases stayed unmatched. The CDR3 extends over 12 amino acids. Time point given: pre-reinfection, 55 to 20 weeks before reinfection detection. TCR sequencing was done directly ex vivo on sorted cells, without expansion in vitro.

This clonotype was sampled from a man between 18 and 35 years old with hepatitis C virus infection. Sequenced: naive CD8+ T cells sorted from blood. The V and J genes are TRBV27 and TRBJ2-1; TRBD1 agrees at 7 bases. The CDR3 bases are TGTGCCACCCAGGGACAGTCGAATGAGCAGTTCTTC. Protein sequence: CATQGQSNEQFF.